This T cell receptor beta chain was captured in a study of T cell responses to AZD1222 COVID-19 vaccine. CDR1 is SNHLY and CDR2 is FYNNEI in the germline V gene. The CDR3 is 14 residues long. V gave up 6 bases and J gave up 6 bases, with 14 bases separating them. To note about this clone: Antigen: not known.

Study conclusions and caveats: The study identified only a handful of AZD1222 recipients as seropositive at baseline. As reported, nearly half of all spike-specific TCRs target variant regions that are unmutated. The CD4 TCRs associated with vaccination extended across spike and predominated at 160-218 and 743-854. An increase in Spike-specific TCR breadth and depth was observed after two AZD1222 doses.

Only in-frame clones appear in the TCRdb table, and some are missing; sequencing was by immunoSEQ multiplex PCR. The sample holds 100,000 to 150,000 clones, approximately 85% seen once. V is TRBV2 and J is TRBJ1-4, with D possibly TRBD1 on 6 matching bases. This clonotype was sampled from an adult in good health. Sample: peripheral blood, taken on day 0 of AZD1222 vaccination. CDR3 protein: CASRNRVLYEKLFF. Written as DNA, the CDR3 is TGTGCCAGCAGAAACAGGGTTTTATATGAAAAACTGTTTTTT.